These 19 T cell receptor beta chains were all obtained from the same sample, sequenced in a study of blood T cells in healthy people across ages. The use of a sample-barcoded 5' primer and a J-beta primer mix characterized a second PCR of roughly 7 to 11 cycles. TCRdb analysed the 5' RACE reads with MiXCR anew, one entry per CDR3 protein. This table has roughly 1.4 million distinct CDR3 sequences, around 59% appearing once. The sequencing sample was made of blood. The origin of the receptors is a man in his late teens or twenties in good health.

The chain has TRBV29-1 and TRBJ1-1; tentatively, D is TRBD1 (6 bases). Deletions cut 1 base from V and 4 bases from J, with 19 bases between. The CDR3 runs 16 residues. Germline V gene sequence: CDR1 SQVTM, CDR2 ANQGSEA. The CDR3 here is CSVEGPRGQQGTEAFF. CDR3 bases: TGCAGCGTTGAAGGTCCCCGGGGCCAACAGGGCACTGAAGCTTTCTTT.

The chain has TRBV15 and TRBJ2-5; 9 bases agree with TRBD2. CDR3 length: 17 residues. CDR1 and CDR2 from the germline V gene are LNHNV and YYDKDF (reference sequence). V lost 3 bases, J lost 5 bases, and 13 bases stayed unmatched. The CDR3 here is CATSSPGTSISLETQYF. CDR3 bases: TGTGCCACCAGCAGCCCCGGGACTAGCATTTCTCTCGAGACCCAGTACTTC.

The gene calls are TRBV6-1 and TRBJ2-7; the match to TRBD2 covers 10 bases. Germline CDR1 and CDR2: MNHNS and SASEGT. V dropped 5 bases and J dropped 4; count of bases not matched to a gene: 17. The CDR3 is made up of 18 amino acids. CDR3 sequence: CASSPDFRTSGKLYEQYF. CDR3 bases: TGTGCCAGCAGTCCTGATTTTAGGACTAGCGGCAAATTATACGAGCAGTACTTC.

This rearrangement joins TRBV5-4 to TRBJ2-1; no firm D call. Germline CDR1 is SGHNT and CDR2 is YYREEE (reference sequence). V lost 4 bases and J 6 bases, leaving 14 bases between the germline ends. The CDR3 sequence is 14 residues long. CDR3 sequence reads: CASSEMRLGNEQFF. CDR3 in DNA: TGTGCCAGCAGCGAAATGCGTTTAGGCAATGAGCAGTTCTTC.

The gene calls are TRBV4-3 and TRBJ2-1, with D unresolved. The CDR3 contains 14 residues. Germline V CDR1 and CDR2: LGHNA, YSLEER. Trimming pared 0 bases from V and 15 bases from J, leaving 18 bases between. The CDR3 nucleotides read TGCGCCAGCAGCCAAGATCGGTTAGGCGGAATTTCGTTCTTC. Amino acids: CASSQDRLGGISFF.

The chain links TRBV7-9 to TRBJ2-7; tentative D call: TRBD1 (7 bases). CDR3 length: 16 amino acids. With 3 bases removed from V and 3 bases from J, the gap between germline ends came to 18 bases. Germline V gene sequence: CDR1 SEHNR, CDR2 FQNEAQ (reference sequence). CDR3: CASSFTEGATSYEQYF. The CDR3 nucleotides read TGTGCCAGCAGCTTTACGGAGGGGGCGACCAGCTACGAGCAGTACTTC. The full variable domain, rest sourced from reference TRBV7-9 and TRBJ2-7, is DTGVSQNPRHKITKRGQNVTFRCDPISEHNRLYWYRQTLGQGPEFLTYFQNEAQLEKSRLLSDRFSAERPKGSFSTLEIQRTEQGDSAMYLCASSFTEGATSYEQYFGPGTRLTVT.

The CDR3 spells CSAIPGGSQPQHF. CDR3 DNA: TGCAGTGCTATCCCAGGGGGCTCTCAGCCCCAGCATTTT. The V call is TRBV20-1, the J call TRBJ1-5, with 8 bases matching TRBD1. Germline CDR1 is DFQATT and CDR2 is SNEGSKA (reference sequence). V lost 4 bases, J lost 6 bases, and 5 bases stayed unmatched. The CDR3 has 13 amino acids.

This clonotype was observed a handful of times. Written as DNA, the CDR3 is TGTGCCAGCACCCCATCGGGGTTAGATACGCAGTATTTT. This codes for CASTPSGLDTQYF. The rearrangement uses TRBV6-5 and TRBJ2-3; perhaps TRBD2 as D (5 bases). The CDR3 length is 13 residues. CDR1 and CDR2 (germline): MNHEY, SVGAGI. The V end was cut by 7 bases, the J end by 5 bases, with 13 bases between.

The V and J genes are TRBV7-6 and TRBJ1-4; D is unclear. Germline values: CDR1 SGHVS, CDR2 FNYEAQ. The CDR3 has 12 amino acids. V was pared by 10 bases and J by 8 bases, with 14 bases between. The CDR3 here is CATGLIEEKLFF. Here the CDR3 DNA reads TGTGCCACCGGACTGATCGAGGAAAAACTGTTTTTT.

This chain links TRBV20-1 with TRBJ2-3; 11 positions agree with TRBD2. The V gene's germline CDR1 is DFQATT and CDR2 SNEGSKA (reference sequence). V was clipped by 2 bases and J by 4 bases; unmatched bases: 8. CDR3 length: 16 residues. The CDR3 protein is CSARSRLAGWADTQYF. The CDR3 DNA is TGCAGTGCTAGATCGCGACTAGCGGGGTGGGCAGATACGCAGTATTTT.

CDR3 DNA sequence: TGTGCTAGTGGCTCCCGACAGGGGGCTAACACCGGGGAGCTGTTTTTT. The encoded protein is CASGSRQGANTGELFF. V is TRBV12-5 and J is TRBJ2-2, with TRBD1 matching over 10 bases. Germline V CDR1 and CDR2: LGHNT, FRNRAP. There are 16 residues in the CDR3. V was clipped by 6 bases and J by 2 bases; unmatched bases: 6.

This clonotype was seen only a few times. The chain is built from TRBV9 and TRBJ2-3; no reliable D call. The CDR3 is 13 amino acids. V was trimmed by 0 bases and J by 6 bases, leaving 8 bases between them. Germline CDR1 reads SGDLS; CDR2 reads YYNGEE. CDR3 bases: TGTGCCAGCAGCGTAGGGTCCCGCGATACGCAGTATTTT. Its translation: CASSVGSRDTQYF.

The rearrangement uses TRBV27 and TRBJ2-5, with D possibly being TRBD1 or TRBD2 (5 bases each). The DNA end is a closer match to TRBJ2-7, so the J assignment may be wrong. Germline CDR1 reads MNHEY; CDR2 reads SMNVEV (reference sequence). CDR3 size: 13 residues. The CDR3, as DNA: TGTGCCAGCAGTTGGGACCTGGGAACCGAGCAGTACTTC. Translating gives CASSWDLGTEQYF.

The V and J genes are TRBV6-6 and TRBJ2-3; the match to TRBD2 covers 11 bases. The CDR3 runs to 14 residues. CDR1 is MNHNY and CDR2 is SVGAGI in the germline V gene (reference sequence). V was clipped by 4 bases and J by 14 bases; unmatched bases: 11. CDR3 nucleotides: TGTGCCAGCAGTTCGCTAGCGGGGGGAGTTATTGGGTATTTT. Its translation is CASSSLAGGVIGYF.

The rearrangement links TRBV15 to TRBJ2-1; 10 bases are a match to TRBD2. Trimming took 6 bases from V and 7 from J; bases not matched to a gene: 6. CDR1 is LNHNV, CDR2 YYDKDF, per germline (reference sequence). The CDR3 runs 14 residues. Here the CDR3 DNA reads TGTGCCACCAGGGGCCTAGCGGGAGAAAATGAGCAGTTCTTC. Residues: CATRGLAGENEQFF.

This chain uses TRBV9 with TRBJ1-2, with a tentative D call TRBD1 (5 bases). The germline V gene encodes CDR1 SGDLS and CDR2 YYNGEE. The CDR3 is 14 residues long. Trimming took 3 bases from V and 4 from J, leaving 13 bases between them. The CDR3 reads CASSAKPGVYGYTF. The CDR3, as DNA: TGTGCCAGCAGCGCGAAACCGGGGGTCTATGGCTACACCTTC.

This chain connects TRBV29-1 to TRBJ1-2, with no clear D. V lost 5 bases, J lost 8 bases, and 6 bases lay in between. The CDR3 runs 9 residues. Germline V lookup: CDR1 SQVTM, CDR2 ANQGSEA. The CDR3, as DNA: TGCAGCGTTCTAGAGGGCTACACCTTC. Its protein product is CSVLEGYTF. Based on the CDR3 plus reference TRBV29-1 and TRBJ1-2, the full variable domain is SAVISQKPSRDICQRGTSLTIQCQVDSQVTMMFWYRQQPGQSLTLIATANQGSEATYESGFVIDKFPISRPNLTFSTLTVSNMSPEDSSIYLCSVLEGYTFGSGTRLTVV.

To note about this clonotype: This may stem from a read error, because a much larger clone lies one nucleotide away. The chain has TRBV20-1 and TRBJ2-1; no firm D call. Trimming left V 3 bases short and J 3 bases short, with 12 bases between. The CDR3 sequence is 14 residues long. Per the germline V gene, CDR1 is DFQATT and CDR2 is SNEGSKA (reference sequence). CDR3 DNA: TGCAGTGCTAGGCTCGCGGAAAACTACAATGAGCAGTTCTTC. Its protein product is CSARLAENYNEQFF.

The chain uses TRBV9 and TRBJ2-1, with 7 positions matching TRBD2. J was trimmed by 15 bases and V by 3 bases; bases with no gene match: 12. CDR1 is SGDLS, CDR2 YYNGEE, per germline. This CDR3 region has 13 residues. The DNA of the CDR3 is TGTGCCAGCAGCGGAAAGCGGGACTCCGTACTGTTCTTC. It specifies CASSGKRDSVLFF.